Following are 8 T cell receptor beta chains from one sample sequenced in a study of T cell changes during pregnancy in multiple sclerosis. The table came from immunoSEQ multiplex PCR; TCRdb's copy has only in-frame clones and leaves some out. The sample has 69,000 or so clones; over 80% are singletons. This specimen was peripheral blood, taken in the third trimester of pregnancy. The receptors stem from a female donor in good health, enrolled as a control in a pregnancy study.

The chain recombines TRBV6-5 with TRBJ2-5; 8 positions match TRBD2. Germline V gene sequence: CDR1 MNHEY, CDR2 SVGAGI. With 5 bases clipped from V and 2 bases from J, the junction kept 7 bases outside the gene matches. CDR3 length: 15 residues. For the CDR3, the DNA is TGTGCCAGCAGTGGGGAAACTAGCGGACAAGAGACCCAGTACTTC. It encodes CASSGETSGQETQYF.

This chain joins TRBV6-1 and TRBJ1-1; TRBD1 matches at 7 bases. Trimming took 4 bases from V and 4 from J; bases not matched to a gene: 3. The CDR3 is 13 residues long. Germline V gene sequence: CDR1 MNHNS, CDR2 SASEGT. The CDR3 reads CASSGPGGTEAFF. In nucleotides, the CDR3 is TGTGCCAGCAGTGGGCCAGGGGGCACTGAAGCTTTCTTT.

The CDR3 is CASSPYDRVAETQYF. The CDR3 coding sequence is TGTGCCAGCTCACCGTACGACAGGGTTGCGGAGACCCAGTACTTC. The rearrangement uses TRBV18 and TRBJ2-5; 7 bases are shared with TRBD1. The CDR3 extends over 15 amino acids. V lost 3 bases and J lost 5; bases outside the gene matches: 9. Looked up from germline, CDR1 is KGHSH and CDR2 is LQKENI. The variable domain in full, completed from reference TRBV18 and TRBJ2-5, reads NAGVMQNPRHLVRRRGQEARLRCSPMKGHSHVYWYRQLPEEGLKFMVYLQKENIIDESGMPKERFSAEFPKEGPSILRIQQVVRGDSAAYFCASSPYDRVAETQYFGPGTRLLVL.

This clone was detected only once. The chain has TRBV7-3 and TRBJ1-4, with D hard to call. This CDR3 has 15 amino acids. Between the trimmed V and J ends, which lost 0 bases and 8 bases, there was a span of 13 bases. Germline loops: CDR1 SGHTA, CDR2 FQGTGA. The CDR3 DNA reads as TGTGCCAGCAGCTTAACCGGGTCCCCTGGGGAAAAACTGTTTTTT. Protein: CASSLTGSPGEKLFF.

The chain combines TRBV6-5 with TRBJ2-1; 11 nucleotides match TRBD2. V shed 2 bases and J 10 bases; nucleotides not matched to a gene: 7. The germline CDR1 and CDR2 sequences are MNHEY and SVGAGI. The CDR3 contains 15 residues. CDR3 in amino acids: CASSYGLAGGREQFF. Here the CDR3 DNA reads TGTGCCAGCAGTTACGGTCTAGCGGGGGGCCGGGAGCAGTTCTTC.

This rearrangement joins TRBV4-3 to TRBJ2-7, with 12 bases fitting TRBD2. Germline CDR1 LGHNA, CDR2 YSLEER. Unmatched junction bases numbered 12, after V lost 1 base and J lost 2 bases. The CDR3 has 19 amino acids. CDR3 amino acids: CASSQGTSGTKGWAYEQYF. The CDR3 region has the DNA TGCGCCAGCAGCCAAGGGACTAGCGGGACCAAAGGATGGGCCTACGAGCAGTACTTC.

This chain joins TRBV7-9 and TRBJ2-7; TRBD1 matches at 7 bases. Germline V gene lookup returns CDR1 SEHNR and CDR2 FQNEAQ (reference sequence). V was pared by 5 bases and J by 2 bases, with 6 bases of the junction left unmatched. This CDR3 spans 14 amino acids. The CDR3 DNA follows: TGTGCCAGCAGCCCCCGGGACAGTACCTACGAGCAGTACTTC. This gives the protein CASSPRDSTYEQYF.

The V and J genes are TRBV2 and TRBJ2-1; 13 bases agree with TRBD2. The CDR3 consists of 16 residues. Trimming took 6 bases from V and 3 from J; bases not matched to a gene: 5. Germline CDR1 and CDR2: SNHLY and FYNNEI. The CDR3 region is CASSGLAGAFYNEQFF. The CDR3 DNA reads as TGTGCCAGCAGCGGACTAGCGGGGGCCTTCTACAATGAGCAGTTCTTC. The full variable domain, its missing parts supplied by reference TRBV2 and TRBJ2-1, is EPEVTQTPSHQVTQMGQEVILRCVPISNHLYFYWYRQILGQKVEFLVSFYNNEISEKSEIFDDQFSVERPDGSNFTLKIRSTKLEDSAMYFCASSGLAGAFYNEQFFGPGTRLTVL.